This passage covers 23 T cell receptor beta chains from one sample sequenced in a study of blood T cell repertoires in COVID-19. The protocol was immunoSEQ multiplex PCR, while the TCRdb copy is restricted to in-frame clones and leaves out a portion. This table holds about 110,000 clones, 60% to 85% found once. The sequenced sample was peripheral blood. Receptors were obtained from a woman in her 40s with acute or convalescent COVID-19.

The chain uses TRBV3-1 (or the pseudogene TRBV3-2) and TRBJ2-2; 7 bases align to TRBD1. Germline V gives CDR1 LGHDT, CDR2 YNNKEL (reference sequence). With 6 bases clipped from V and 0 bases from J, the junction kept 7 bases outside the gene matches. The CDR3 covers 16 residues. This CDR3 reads CASSRTGVTNTGELFF. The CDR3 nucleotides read TGTGCCAGCAGTCGAACAGGGGTCACGAACACCGGGGAGCTGTTTTTT.

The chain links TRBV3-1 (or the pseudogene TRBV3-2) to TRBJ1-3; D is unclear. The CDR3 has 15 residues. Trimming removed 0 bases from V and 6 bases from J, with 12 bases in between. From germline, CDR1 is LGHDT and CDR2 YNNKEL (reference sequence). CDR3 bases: TGTGCCAGCAGCCAAGATATTAGGCAGGAAAACACCATATATTTT. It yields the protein CASSQDIRQENTIYF.

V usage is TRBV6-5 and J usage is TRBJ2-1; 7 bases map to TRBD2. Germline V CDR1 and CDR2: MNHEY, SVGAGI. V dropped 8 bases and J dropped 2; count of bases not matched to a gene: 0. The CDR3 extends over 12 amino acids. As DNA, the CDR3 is TGTGCCAGCGGGGGGGCCTACAATGAGCAGTTCTTC. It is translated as CASGGAYNEQFF.

DNA for the CDR3: TGCGCCAGCAGCGGTCAGTTTAATGAAAAACTGTTTTTT. Translated, it gives CASSGQFNEKLFF. V usage is TRBV4-3 and J usage is TRBJ1-4, with unresolved D. This CDR3 region has 13 residues. V lost 5 bases and J lost 4, with 8 bases in between. The V gene's germline CDR1 is LGHNA and CDR2 YSLEER.

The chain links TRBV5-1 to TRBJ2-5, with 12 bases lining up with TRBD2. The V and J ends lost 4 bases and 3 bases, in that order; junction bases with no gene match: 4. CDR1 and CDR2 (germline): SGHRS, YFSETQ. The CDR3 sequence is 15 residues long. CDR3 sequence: CASSQWTSGEETQYF. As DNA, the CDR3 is TGCGCCAGCAGCCAATGGACTAGCGGGGAAGAGACCCAGTACTTC.

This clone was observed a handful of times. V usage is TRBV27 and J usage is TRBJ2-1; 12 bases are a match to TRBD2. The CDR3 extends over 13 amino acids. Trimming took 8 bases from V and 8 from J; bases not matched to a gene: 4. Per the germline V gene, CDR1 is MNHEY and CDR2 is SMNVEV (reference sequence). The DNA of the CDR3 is TGTGCCAGCTTGGCTAGCGGGGGGGATGAGCAGTTCTTC. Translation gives CASLASGGDEQFF.

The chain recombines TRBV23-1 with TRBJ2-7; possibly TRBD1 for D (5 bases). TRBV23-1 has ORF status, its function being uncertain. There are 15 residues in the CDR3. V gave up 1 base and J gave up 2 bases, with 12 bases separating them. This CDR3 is CASSQLVQGPYEQYF. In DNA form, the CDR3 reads TGCGCCAGCAGTCAATTGGTGCAGGGCCCCTACGAGCAGTACTTC.

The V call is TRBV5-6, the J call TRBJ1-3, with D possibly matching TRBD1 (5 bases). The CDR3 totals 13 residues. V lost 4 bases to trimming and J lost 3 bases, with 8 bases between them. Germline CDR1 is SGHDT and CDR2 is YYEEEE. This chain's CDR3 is CASSLGLGNTIYF. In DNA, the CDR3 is TGTGCCAGCAGCCTGGGGCTTGGAAACACCATATATTTT.

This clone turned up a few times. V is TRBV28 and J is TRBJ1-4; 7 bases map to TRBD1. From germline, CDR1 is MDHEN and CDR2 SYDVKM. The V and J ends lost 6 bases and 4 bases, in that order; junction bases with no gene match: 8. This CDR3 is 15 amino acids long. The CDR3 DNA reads TGTGCCAGCAGCCCTCTCCAGGGGGATAATGAAAAACTGTTTTTT. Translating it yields CASSPLQGDNEKLFF.

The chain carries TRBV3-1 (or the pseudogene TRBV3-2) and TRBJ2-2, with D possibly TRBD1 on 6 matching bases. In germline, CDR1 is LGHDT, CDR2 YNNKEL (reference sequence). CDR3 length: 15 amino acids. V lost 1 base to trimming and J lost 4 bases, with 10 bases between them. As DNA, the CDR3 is TGTGCCAGCAGCCAAGTGTCAGGGGCCACCGGGGAGCTGTTTTTT. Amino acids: CASSQVSGATGELFF.

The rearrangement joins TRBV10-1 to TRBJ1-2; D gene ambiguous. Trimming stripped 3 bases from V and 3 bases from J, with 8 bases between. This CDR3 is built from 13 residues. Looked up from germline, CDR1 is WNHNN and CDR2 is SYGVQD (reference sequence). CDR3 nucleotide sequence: TGCGCCAGCAGTGAAAACCGGTACTATGGCTACACCTTC. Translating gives CASSENRYYGYTF.

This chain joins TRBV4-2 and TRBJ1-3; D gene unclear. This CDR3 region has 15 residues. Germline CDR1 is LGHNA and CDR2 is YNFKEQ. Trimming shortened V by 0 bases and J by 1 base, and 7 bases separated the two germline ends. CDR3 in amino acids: CASSQDSGSGNTIYF. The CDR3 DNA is TGTGCCAGCAGCCAAGATTCAGGATCTGGAAACACCATATATTTT.

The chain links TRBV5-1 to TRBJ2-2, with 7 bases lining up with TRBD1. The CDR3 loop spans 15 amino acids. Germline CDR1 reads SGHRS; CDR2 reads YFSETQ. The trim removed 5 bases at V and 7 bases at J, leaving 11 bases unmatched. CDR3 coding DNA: TGCGCCAGCAGTGATCAGGGGGATCGTATCGGGGAGCTGTTTTTT. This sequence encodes CASSDQGDRIGELFF.

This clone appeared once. CDR3 sequence (DNA): TGTGCCAGCAGCTCCGTAGGACAGGGATCGTGGGAGCAGTACTTC. Encoded protein: CASSSVGQGSWEQYF. The V and J genes are TRBV5-4 and TRBJ2-7; 8 positions agree with TRBD1. Germline lookup yields CDR1 SGHNT and CDR2 YYREEE (reference sequence). The V and J ends lost 3 bases and 7 bases, in that order; junction bases with no gene match: 12. The CDR3 spans 15 residues.

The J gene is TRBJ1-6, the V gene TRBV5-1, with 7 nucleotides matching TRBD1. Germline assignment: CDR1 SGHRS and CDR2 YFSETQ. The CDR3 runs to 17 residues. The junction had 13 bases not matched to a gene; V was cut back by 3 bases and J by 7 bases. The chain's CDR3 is CASSSGTAAIVNSPLHF. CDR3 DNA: TGCGCCAGCAGCTCCGGGACAGCCGCCATTGTGAATTCACCCCTCCACTTT.

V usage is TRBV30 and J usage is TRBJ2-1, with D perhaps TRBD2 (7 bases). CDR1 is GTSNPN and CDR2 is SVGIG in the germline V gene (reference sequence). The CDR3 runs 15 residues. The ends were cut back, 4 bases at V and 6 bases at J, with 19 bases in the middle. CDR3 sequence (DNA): TGTGCCTGGAAACTGGGGGGGGCCACAATCAATGAGCAGTTCTTC. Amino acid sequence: CAWKLGGATINEQFF.

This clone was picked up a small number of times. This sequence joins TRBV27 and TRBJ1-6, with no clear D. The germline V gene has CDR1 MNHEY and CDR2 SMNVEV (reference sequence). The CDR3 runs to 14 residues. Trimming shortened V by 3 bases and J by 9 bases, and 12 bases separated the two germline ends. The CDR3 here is CASSFSQDRSPLHF. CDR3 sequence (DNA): TGTGCCAGCAGTTTTAGTCAGGATCGTTCACCCCTCCACTTT.

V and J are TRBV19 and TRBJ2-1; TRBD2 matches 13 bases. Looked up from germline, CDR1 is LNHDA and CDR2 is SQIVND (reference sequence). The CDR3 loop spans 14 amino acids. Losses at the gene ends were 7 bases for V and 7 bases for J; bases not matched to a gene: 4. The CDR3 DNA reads TGTGCCAGTACTATGGGACTAGCGGGAAATGAGCAGTTCTTC. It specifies CASTMGLAGNEQFF.

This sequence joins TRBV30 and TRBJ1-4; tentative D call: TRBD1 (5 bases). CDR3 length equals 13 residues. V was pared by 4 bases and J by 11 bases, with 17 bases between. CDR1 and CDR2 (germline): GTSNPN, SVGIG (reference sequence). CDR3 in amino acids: CAWKEGLMKKLFF. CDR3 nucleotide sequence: TGTGCCTGGAAAGAGGGACTAATGAAGAAACTGTTTTTT.

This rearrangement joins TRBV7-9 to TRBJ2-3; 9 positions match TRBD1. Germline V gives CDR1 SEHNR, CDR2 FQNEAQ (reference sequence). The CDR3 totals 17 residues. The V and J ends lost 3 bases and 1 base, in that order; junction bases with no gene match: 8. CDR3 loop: CASSLGTGNKGTDTQYF. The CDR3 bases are TGTGCCAGCAGCTTGGGGACAGGGAACAAGGGCACAGATACGCAGTATTTT.

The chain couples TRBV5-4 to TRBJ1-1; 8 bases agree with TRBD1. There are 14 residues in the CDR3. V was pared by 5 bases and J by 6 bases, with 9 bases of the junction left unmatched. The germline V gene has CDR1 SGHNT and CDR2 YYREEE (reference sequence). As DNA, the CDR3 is TGTGCCAGCAGGTCCCCGACAGGGGAGGCTGAAGCTTTCTTT. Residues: CASRSPTGEAEAFF.

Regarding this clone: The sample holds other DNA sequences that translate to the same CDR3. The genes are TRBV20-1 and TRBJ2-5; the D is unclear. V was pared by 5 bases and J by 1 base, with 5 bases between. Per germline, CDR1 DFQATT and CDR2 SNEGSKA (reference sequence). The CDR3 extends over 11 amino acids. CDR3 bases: TGCAGTGCTCGTTTCCAAGAGACCCAGTACTTC. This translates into CSARFQETQYF.

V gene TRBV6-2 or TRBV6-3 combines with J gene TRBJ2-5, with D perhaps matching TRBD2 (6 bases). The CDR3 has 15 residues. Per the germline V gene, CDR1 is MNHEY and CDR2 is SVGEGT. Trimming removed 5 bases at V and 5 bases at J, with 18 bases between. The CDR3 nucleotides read TGTGCCAGCAGTAAGAGACTAGTCGGCAAGGAGACCCAGTACTTC. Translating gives CASSKRLVGKETQYF.